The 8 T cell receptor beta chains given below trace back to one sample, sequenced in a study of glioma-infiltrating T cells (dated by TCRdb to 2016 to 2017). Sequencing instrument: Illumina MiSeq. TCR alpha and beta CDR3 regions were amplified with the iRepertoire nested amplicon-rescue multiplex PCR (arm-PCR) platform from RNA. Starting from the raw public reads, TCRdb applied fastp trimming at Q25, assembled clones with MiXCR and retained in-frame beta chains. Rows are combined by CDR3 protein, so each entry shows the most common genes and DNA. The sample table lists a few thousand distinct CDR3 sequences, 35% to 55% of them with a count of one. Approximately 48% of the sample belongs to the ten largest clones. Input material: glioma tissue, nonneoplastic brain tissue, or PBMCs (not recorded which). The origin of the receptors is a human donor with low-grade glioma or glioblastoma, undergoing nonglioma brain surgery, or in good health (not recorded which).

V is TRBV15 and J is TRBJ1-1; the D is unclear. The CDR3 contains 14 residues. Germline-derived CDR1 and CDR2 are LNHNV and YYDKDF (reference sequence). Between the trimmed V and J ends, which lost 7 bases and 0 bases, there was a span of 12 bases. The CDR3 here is CATNEMLMNTEAFF. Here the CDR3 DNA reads TGTGCCACCAACGAGATGCTCATGAACACTGAAGCTTTCTTT.

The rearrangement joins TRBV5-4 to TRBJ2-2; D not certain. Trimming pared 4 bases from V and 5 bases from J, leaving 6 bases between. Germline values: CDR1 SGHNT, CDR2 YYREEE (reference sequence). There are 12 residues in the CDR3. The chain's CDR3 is CASSMSTGELFF. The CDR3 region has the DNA TGTGCCAGCAGCATGAGTACCGGGGAGCTGTTTTTT.

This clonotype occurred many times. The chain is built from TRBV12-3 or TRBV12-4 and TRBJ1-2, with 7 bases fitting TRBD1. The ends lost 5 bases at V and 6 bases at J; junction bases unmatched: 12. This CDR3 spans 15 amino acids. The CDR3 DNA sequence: TGTGCCAGCAGTAACCCCCGGGACAGTTATAATGGCTACACCTTC. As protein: CASSNPRDSYNGYTF.

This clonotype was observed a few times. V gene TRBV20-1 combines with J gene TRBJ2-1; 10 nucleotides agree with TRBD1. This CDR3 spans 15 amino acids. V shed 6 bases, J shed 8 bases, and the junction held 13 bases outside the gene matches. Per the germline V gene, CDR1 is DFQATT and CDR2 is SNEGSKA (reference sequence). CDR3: CSAEPPGQGSYEQFF. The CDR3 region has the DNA TGCAGTGCGGAACCCCCGGGACAGGGGTCCTATGAGCAGTTCTTC.

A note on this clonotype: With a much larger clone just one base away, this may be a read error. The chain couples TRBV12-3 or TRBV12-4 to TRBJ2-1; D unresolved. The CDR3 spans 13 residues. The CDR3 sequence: CASSPRLGNEQLF. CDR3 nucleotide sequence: TGTGCCAGCAGCCCACGTCTAGGTAATGAGCAGCTCTTC.

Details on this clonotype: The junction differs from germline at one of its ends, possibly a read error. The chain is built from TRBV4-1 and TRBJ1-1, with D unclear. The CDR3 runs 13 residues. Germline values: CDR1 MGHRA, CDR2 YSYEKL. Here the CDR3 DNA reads TGCGCAAGCAGCCAAGTTGCAGAAACTGAAGCTTTCTTT. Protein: CASSQVAETEAFF.

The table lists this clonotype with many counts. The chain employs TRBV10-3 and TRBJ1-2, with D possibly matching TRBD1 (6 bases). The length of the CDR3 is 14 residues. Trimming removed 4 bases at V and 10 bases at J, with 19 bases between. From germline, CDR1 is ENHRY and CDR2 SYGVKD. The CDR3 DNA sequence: TGTGCCATCAGTGGGTCAGGGGCCGGGAAACTCTACACCTTC. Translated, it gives CAISGSGAGKLYTF.

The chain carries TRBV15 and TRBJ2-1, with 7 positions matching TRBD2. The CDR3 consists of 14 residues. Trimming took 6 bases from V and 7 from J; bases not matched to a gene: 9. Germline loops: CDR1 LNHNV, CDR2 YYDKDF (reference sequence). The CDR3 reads CATRREGPRNEQFF. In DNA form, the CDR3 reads TGTGCCACCAGGAGGGAGGGACCGCGGAATGAGCAGTTCTTC.